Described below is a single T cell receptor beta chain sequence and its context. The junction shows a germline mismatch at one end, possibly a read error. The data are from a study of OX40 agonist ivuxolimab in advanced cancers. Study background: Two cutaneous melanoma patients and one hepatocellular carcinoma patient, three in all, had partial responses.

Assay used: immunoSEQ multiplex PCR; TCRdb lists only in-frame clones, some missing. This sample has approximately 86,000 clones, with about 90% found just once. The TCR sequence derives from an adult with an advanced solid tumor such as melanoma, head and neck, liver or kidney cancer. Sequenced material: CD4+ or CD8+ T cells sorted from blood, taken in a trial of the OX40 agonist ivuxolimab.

CDR3: CASNRDSTDTQYF. The CDR3 DNA sequence: TGTGCCAGCAATAGGGACAGCACAGATACGCAGTATTTT. This chain joins TRBV5-1 and TRBJ2-3, with D perhaps given as TRBD1 or TRBD2 (5 bases each). Germline lookup yields CDR1 SGHRS and CDR2 YFSETQ. CDR3 size: 13 residues.